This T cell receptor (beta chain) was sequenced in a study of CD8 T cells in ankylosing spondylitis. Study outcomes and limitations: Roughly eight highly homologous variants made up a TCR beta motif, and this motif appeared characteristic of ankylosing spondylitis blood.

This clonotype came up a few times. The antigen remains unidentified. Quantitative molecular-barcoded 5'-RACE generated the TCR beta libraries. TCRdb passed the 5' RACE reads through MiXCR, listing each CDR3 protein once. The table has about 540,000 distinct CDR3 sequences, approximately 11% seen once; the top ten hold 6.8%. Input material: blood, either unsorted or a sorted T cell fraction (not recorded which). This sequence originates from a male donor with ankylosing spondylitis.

CDR3 nucleotides: TGTGCCAGCAGTGAACAGACGCCAAGCACAGATACGCAGTATTTT. It specifies CASSEQTPSTDTQYF. The rearrangement links TRBV2 to TRBJ2-3; D unresolved. In germline, CDR1 is SNHLY, CDR2 FYNNEI. V was pared by 2 bases and J by 0 bases, with 9 bases between. This CDR3 is built from 15 residues.